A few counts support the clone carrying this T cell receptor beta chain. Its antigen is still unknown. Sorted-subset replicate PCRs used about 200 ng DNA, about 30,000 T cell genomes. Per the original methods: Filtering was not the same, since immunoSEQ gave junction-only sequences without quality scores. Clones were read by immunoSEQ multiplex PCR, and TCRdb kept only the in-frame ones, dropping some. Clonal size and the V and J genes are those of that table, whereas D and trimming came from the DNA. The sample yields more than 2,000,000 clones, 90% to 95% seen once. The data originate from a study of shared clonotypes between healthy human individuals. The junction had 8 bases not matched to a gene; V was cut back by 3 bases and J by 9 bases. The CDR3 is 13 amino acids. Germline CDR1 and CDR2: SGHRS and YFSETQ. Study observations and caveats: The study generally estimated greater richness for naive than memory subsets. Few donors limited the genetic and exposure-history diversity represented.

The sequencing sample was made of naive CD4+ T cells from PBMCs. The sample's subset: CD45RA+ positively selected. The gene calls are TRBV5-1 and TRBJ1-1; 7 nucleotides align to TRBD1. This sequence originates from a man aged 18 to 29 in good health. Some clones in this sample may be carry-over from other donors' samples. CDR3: CASSYKQDRKAFF. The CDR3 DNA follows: TGCGCCAGCAGCTACAAGCAGGACAGGAAAGCTTTCTTT.